This passage covers 18 T cell receptor beta chains from one sample sequenced in a study of blood T cell repertoires in COVID-19. Produced via immunoSEQ multiplex PCR; TCRdb's table is partial and in-frame only. The sample yields nearly 85,000 clones, 83% seen once. What was sequenced was peripheral blood. These receptors originate from an older woman with acute or convalescent COVID-19.

V gene TRBV9 combines with J gene TRBJ2-1; a weak D match, TRBD2 (6 bases). Trimming cost V 0 bases and J 7 bases, with 14 bases left between them. Germline V gene lookup returns CDR1 SGDLS and CDR2 YYNGEE. The CDR3 loop spans 15 amino acids. Here the CDR3 reads CASSVASGPWNEQFF. The CDR3 coding sequence is TGTGCCAGCAGCGTAGCCAGCGGGCCCTGGAATGAGCAGTTCTTC. The complete variable domain, with remaining parts taken from reference TRBV9 and TRBJ2-1, reads DSGVTQTPKHLITATGQRVTLRCSPRSGDLSVYWYQQSLDQGLQFLIQYYNGEERAKGNILERFSAQQFPDLHSELNLSSLELGDSALYFCASSVASGPWNEQFFGPGTRLTVL.

The chain links TRBV11-3 to TRBJ2-7; the match to TRBD1 covers 9 bases. Germline V gene data show CDR1 as SGHNT and CDR2 as YENEEA. The V segment lost 5 bases and the J segment 5 bases; nucleotides outside the gene matches: 13. There are 16 residues in the CDR3. The CDR3 DNA is TGTGCCAGCAGCCCTCGAACCGGGACAGGGCTCGACGAGCAGTACTTC. This sequence encodes CASSPRTGTGLDEQYF.

V and J are TRBV30 and TRBJ2-7, with D hard to call. The germline CDR1 and CDR2 sequences are GTSNPN and SVGIG (reference sequence). V was shortened by 1 base and J by 3 bases, with 7 bases between the two germline ends. The CDR3 runs to 12 residues. The DNA for the CDR3 is TGTGCCTGGAGTGCCCCCCACTACGAGCAGTACTTC. It encodes CAWSAPHYEQYF.

The chain is built from TRBV18 and TRBJ1-1; D possibly corresponds to TRBD1 (6 bases). Trimming cost V 1 base and J 5 bases, with 17 bases left between them. The CDR3 extends over 16 amino acids. Germline V gene data show CDR1 as KGHSH and CDR2 as LQKENI. CDR3 in amino acids: CASSPLEQGQGTEAFF. The DNA for the CDR3 is TGTGCCAGCTCACCACTGGAGCAGGGCCAGGGGACTGAAGCTTTCTTT.

The CDR3 DNA follows: TGTGCCAGTAGTAGTACAGGGGTGAACACCGGGGAGCTGTTTTTT. The encoded protein is CASSSTGVNTGELFF. The chain combines TRBV19 with TRBJ2-2; 7 bases map to TRBD1. V dropped 4 bases and J dropped 1; count of bases not matched to a gene: 3. Germline lookup yields CDR1 LNHDA and CDR2 SQIVND (reference sequence). CDR3 length equals 15 residues.

This clone was seen once. The chain couples TRBV7-8 to TRBJ1-1; D is perhaps TRBD1 (6 bases). V lost 0 bases and J 4 bases, leaving 9 bases between the germline ends. Germline assignment: CDR1 SGHVS and CDR2 FQNEAQ. The CDR3 spans 14 residues. CDR3: CASSLAQGVTEAFF. The CDR3 DNA is TGTGCCAGCAGCTTAGCACAGGGAGTCACTGAAGCTTTCTTT.

The chain combines TRBV6-1 with TRBJ2-4; the match to TRBD2 covers 11 bases. The CDR3 is made up of 19 amino acids. Trimming took 0 bases from V and 3 from J; bases not matched to a gene: 10. In germline, CDR1 is MNHNS, CDR2 SASEGT. Here the CDR3 reads CASSEAGSGGASFKNIQYF. The CDR3 bases are TGTGCCAGCAGTGAAGCGGGTAGCGGGGGGGCTTCCTTCAAAAACATTCAGTACTTC.

The chain joins TRBV5-1 to TRBJ1-1; 9 bases fit TRBD1. The CDR3 consists of 17 residues. Germline V gene sequence: CDR1 SGHRS, CDR2 YFSETQ. V dropped 9 bases and J dropped 1; count of bases not matched to a gene: 16. The CDR3: CAIKEAPGQGGNTEAFF. The DNA of the CDR3 is TGCGCCATCAAGGAGGCCCCGGGACAGGGAGGGAACACTGAAGCTTTCTTT. The full variable domain, with the rest looked up from reference TRBV5-1 and TRBJ1-1, is KAGVTQTPRYLIKTRGQQVTLSCSPISGHRSVSWYQQTPGQGLQFLFEYFSETQRNKGNFPGRFSGRQFSNSRSEMNVSTLELGDSALYLCAIKEAPGQGGNTEAFFGQGTRLTVV.

The V and J genes are TRBV5-1 and TRBJ2-5; TRBD2 is a possible D gene (5 bases). CDR1 and CDR2 from the germline V gene are SGHRS and YFSETQ. This CDR3 is 14 amino acids long. Trimming shortened V by 5 bases and J by 2 bases, and 13 bases separated the two germline ends. CDR3 amino acids: CASSTAEVQETQYF. For the CDR3, the DNA is TGCGCCAGCAGTACGGCGGAGGTACAAGAGACCCAGTACTTC. The whole variable domain, filled in from reference TRBV5-1 and TRBJ2-5, reads KAGVTQTPRYLIKTRGQQVTLSCSPISGHRSVSWYQQTPGQGLQFLFEYFSETQRNKGNFPGRFSGRQFSNSRSEMNVSTLELGDSALYLCASSTAEVQETQYFGPGTRLLVL.

The gene calls are TRBV10-3 and TRBJ1-1; 10 bases fit TRBD1. CDR3 length: 20 amino acids. With V trimmed by 8 bases and J by 0 bases, 21 bases remained unmatched. Germline V gene lookup returns CDR1 ENHRY and CDR2 SYGVKD. The CDR3 region is CAIRLSDPRQGAIVNTEAFF. The DNA for the CDR3 is TGTGCCATCCGACTTTCTGATCCCCGACAGGGGGCGATTGTGAACACTGAAGCTTTCTTT.

This chain uses TRBV3-1 (or the pseudogene TRBV3-2) with TRBJ2-7; TRBD2 is a possible D gene (6 bases). The V and J ends lost 5 bases and 0 bases respectively, with 14 bases between them. CDR1 LGHDT and CDR2 YNNKEL come from the germline V gene (reference sequence). The CDR3 contains 15 residues. The DNA for the CDR3 is TGTGCCAGCAGCTCCTCCGGCGGGGCCTCCTACGAGCAGTACTTC. This gives the protein CASSSSGGASYEQYF.

The gene calls are TRBV13 and TRBJ1-2; 11 nucleotides match TRBD1. Trimming removed 5 bases from V and 7 bases from J; junction bases left unmatched: 9. This CDR3 spans 15 amino acids. Germline CDR1 PRHDT, CDR2 FYEKMQ (reference sequence). CDR3 amino acids: CASSTRTGGSLGYTF. CDR3 in DNA: TGTGCCAGCAGCACTAGGACAGGGGGCAGCCTTGGCTACACCTTC.

The chain links TRBV10-3 to TRBJ2-5, with 13 nucleotides matching TRBD2. The CDR3 length is 14 residues. After removal of 8 bases from V and 4 bases from J, the junction contained 4 bases not matched to a gene. Looked up from germline, CDR1 is ENHRY and CDR2 is SYGVKD. CDR3 region: CAIGRLAGGETQYF. CDR3 bases: TGTGCCATCGGGAGACTAGCGGGGGGAGAGACCCAGTACTTC.

A note on this clone: Its ends do not fully match the called genes, so a read error is possible. The V call is TRBV7-9, the J call TRBJ1-3, with 8 bases identical to TRBD1. CDR3 size: 17 residues. Per germline, CDR1 SEHNR and CDR2 FQNEAQ (reference sequence). In DNA form, the CDR3 reads TGTGCCAGCAGCATAGCCGGGACAGGCCACTCTGGAAACACCATATATTTT. Amino acids: CASSIAGTGHSGNTIYF.

The rearrangement links TRBV6-4 to TRBJ2-1; D is possibly TRBD2 (5 bases). Germline assignment: CDR1 MRHNA and CDR2 SNTAGT. The CDR3 is 15 amino acids. The V and J ends lost 5 bases and 0 bases respectively, with 11 bases between them. The DNA for the CDR3 is TGTGCCAGCAGTATTGGACTTTCCTCCTACAATGAGCAGTTCTTC. Residues: CASSIGLSSYNEQFF.

The chain uses TRBV4-1 and TRBJ1-3; D gene unclear. The germline V gene has CDR1 MGHRA and CDR2 YSYEKL. This CDR3 comprises 16 residues. The germline V and J ends were trimmed by 0 bases and 1 base, with 10 bases remaining between them. The CDR3 DNA reads TGCGCCAGCAGCCAAGATGGGAGGACTTCTGGAAACACCATATATTTT. This sequence encodes CASSQDGRTSGNTIYF.

This clone is a singleton in its sample. V gene TRBV30 combines with J gene TRBJ1-3; D is unclear. The V gene lost 2 bases and the J gene lost 0 bases, with 5 bases spanning the gap. The CDR3 consists of 13 residues. The germline CDR1 and CDR2 sequences are GTSNPN and SVGIG (reference sequence). The CDR3 loop is CAWSLSSGNTIYF. Written as DNA, the CDR3 is TGTGCCTGGAGTCTGAGCTCTGGAAACACCATATATTTT.

The CDR3 coding sequence is TGCGCCAGCAGCTTGTCGGCAGGGGGGCAGCCCCAGCATTTT. It specifies CASSLSAGGQPQHF. This chain connects TRBV5-1 to TRBJ1-5; 7 nucleotides match TRBD1. Per germline, CDR1 SGHRS and CDR2 YFSETQ. After removal of 1 base from V and 7 bases from J, the junction contained 5 bases not matched to a gene. CDR3 size: 14 residues.